This entry lists 27 T cell receptor beta chains sequenced from one sample in a study of Graves' ophthalmopathy and Graves' hyperthyroidism. RNA transcripts were the template, and TCR beta CDR3 regions were amplified from them. The authors performed first-round RT-PCR with HTBI primers and then a second-round multiplex PCR. MiXCR, applied by TCRdb to the multiplex PCR reads, yields one record per CDR3 protein. The sample comprises about 230,000 distinct CDR3 sequences, around 45% of which are singletons, and about half rests with the top ten. The sequenced sample consisted of peripheral blood. Receptors were obtained from an adult man with Graves' ophthalmopathy.

On this clonotype: At one of its ends the junction is not consistent with the germline gene, which may arise from a read error. The chain recombines TRBV10-3 with TRBJ1-1; 8 bases are shared with TRBD1. This CDR3 contains 16 residues. Germline loops: CDR1 ENHRY, CDR2 SYGVKD. The CDR3 sequence: CASSYSEYRGGTEAFF. CDR3 DNA sequence: TGTGCCAGCAGTTACTCTGAGTACAGGGGGGGCACTGAAGCTTTCTTT.

The genes are TRBV24-1 and TRBJ2-7; 7 bases are a match to TRBD1. The length of the CDR3 is 13 residues. Germline V gene data show CDR1 as KGHDR and CDR2 as SFDVKD. J lost 10 bases, V lost 4 bases, and 9 bases had no gene match. The CDR3 DNA reads TGTGCCACCAGTGACCCCGGGACAGACCATCAGTACTTC. The encoded protein is CATSDPGTDHQYF.

This clonotype has ten or more counts. V gene TRBV20-1 combines with J gene TRBJ2-7; TRBD1 agrees at 7 bases. Unmatched junction bases numbered 6, after V lost 4 bases and J lost 0 bases. CDR3 length equals 14 residues. Germline CDR1 and CDR2: DFQATT and SNEGSKA (reference sequence). The CDR3 DNA is TGCAGTGCTATTAGGACAGGCCTCTCCTACGAGCAGTACTTC. Protein sequence: CSAIRTGLSYEQYF.

This clonotype showed up just a few times. The chain combines TRBV12-3 or TRBV12-4 with TRBJ1-1; tentatively, D is TRBD1 (6 bases). The germline V and J ends were trimmed by 6 bases and 1 base, with 12 bases remaining between them. The CDR3 covers 14 residues. The DNA of the CDR3 is TGTGCCAGCAGAGCGGGACATACGAACACTGAAGCTTTCTTT. Protein sequence: CASRAGHTNTEAFF.

The chain joins TRBV25-1 to TRBJ2-7, with D perhaps matching TRBD2 (5 bases). Germline V CDR1 and CDR2: MGHDK, SYGVNS. CDR3 length equals 16 residues. V was pared by 4 bases and J by 1 base, with 17 bases between. The CDR3 loop reads CASSASGESRSYEQYF. DNA for the CDR3: TGTGCCAGCAGTGCATCCGGGGAATCTAGGTCCTACGAGCAGTACTTC.

The chain links TRBV20-1 to TRBJ2-7, with D possibly TRBD2 on 5 matching bases. Germline CDR1 is DFQATT and CDR2 is SNEGSKA (reference sequence). The V end was cut by 3 bases, the J end by 6 bases, with 15 bases between. The CDR3 spans 13 residues. CDR3 in DNA: TGCAGTGCTAGTAAGTTGAGGGTTCGCGAGCAGTACTTC. Translating gives CSASKLRVREQYF.

The chain carries TRBV2 and TRBJ2-2, with D unresolved. Trimming cost V 6 bases and J 4 bases, with 15 bases left between them. Germline V gene lookup returns CDR1 SNHLY and CDR2 FYNNEI. This CDR3 region has 15 residues. CDR3 residues: CASRRTGQGTGELFF. The CDR3 DNA reads as TGTGCCAGCAGGCGCACCGGCCAAGGCACCGGGGAGCTGTTTTTT.

Only a few counts were recorded for this clonotype. The CDR3: CASTHRQGKTYGYTF. Here the CDR3 DNA reads TGTGCCAGTACTCACCGACAGGGGAAGACCTATGGCTACACCTTC. The V call is TRBV19, the J call TRBJ1-2, with 8 nucleotides matching TRBD1. V gave up 7 bases and J gave up 4 bases; unmatched junction bases: 11. Germline assignment: CDR1 LNHDA and CDR2 SQIVND (reference sequence). The CDR3 is 15 amino acids.

This clonotype was seen repeatedly, ten times or more. This chain connects TRBV25-1 to TRBJ2-7, with 8 bases lining up with TRBD1. This CDR3 region has 18 residues. V dropped 5 bases and J dropped 3; count of bases not matched to a gene: 18. CDR1 MGHDK and CDR2 SYGVNS come from the germline V gene. CDR3 region: CASSPPRQGSRLDYEQYF. CDR3 DNA: TGTGCCAGCAGTCCCCCGCGACAGGGGTCAAGACTAGACTACGAGCAGTACTTC.

The rearrangement joins TRBV7-2 to TRBJ2-5; D is uncertain. The germline V and J ends were trimmed by 3 bases and 2 bases, with 10 bases remaining between them. The CDR3 covers 14 residues. Germline V gene data show CDR1 as SGHTA and CDR2 as FQGNSA. The CDR3 coding sequence is TGTGCCAGCAGCTTGCGTCTCTGGCAAGAGACCCAGTACTTC. It encodes CASSLRLWQETQYF.

The chain has TRBV5-1 and TRBJ1-3, with D perhaps matching TRBD1 (5 bases). The CDR3 spans 14 residues. V lost 4 bases, J lost 2 bases, and 10 bases lay in between. Germline V gene sequence: CDR1 SGHRS, CDR2 YFSETQ. The CDR3 sequence is CASSTLGAGNTIYF. DNA of the CDR3: TGCGCCAGCAGCACCCTAGGGGCTGGAAACACCATATATTTT.

The chain carries TRBV5-8 and TRBJ1-1; no definite D call. Germline V lookup: CDR1 SGHTS, CDR2 YDEGEE. V gave up 2 bases and J gave up 5 bases, with 7 bases separating them. The CDR3 spans 12 residues. CDR3 coding DNA: TGTGCCAGCAGCTTAGTGGTGACTGAAGCTTTCTTT. This sequence encodes CASSLVVTEAFF.

This clonotype was observed many times. The chain combines TRBV2 with TRBJ2-7, with TRBD2 matching 10 bases. Trimming cost V 6 bases and J 0 bases; bases outside gene matches: 5. Germline V CDR1 and CDR2: SNHLY, FYNNEI. The CDR3 runs 15 residues. The CDR3 region is CASSASSGSSYEQYF. The CDR3 nucleotides are TGTGCCAGCAGCGCGTCTAGCGGGAGCTCCTACGAGCAGTACTTC. Looking up the rest from reference TRBV2 and TRBJ2-7 gives the full variable domain: EPEVTQTPSHQVTQMGQEVILRCVPISNHLYFYWYRQILGQKVEFLVSFYNNEISEKSEIFDDQFSVERPDGSNFTLKIRSTKLEDSAMYFCASSASSGSSYEQYFGPGTRLTVT.

This clonotype has just a few counts. This rearrangement joins TRBV12-3 or TRBV12-4 to TRBJ2-5; 10 bases are shared with TRBD2. The length of the CDR3 is 14 residues. V lost 1 base, J lost 4 bases, and 0 bases stayed unmatched. The CDR3, as DNA: TGTGCCAGCAGTTTAGGGACTAGCGGAGAGACCCAGTACTTC. This sequence encodes CASSLGTSGETQYF.

The chain employs TRBV25-1 and TRBJ1-1; 7 bases fit TRBD1. With V trimmed by 5 bases and J by 10 bases, 4 bases remained unmatched. The CDR3 is 11 amino acids. Germline V CDR1 and CDR2: MGHDK, SYGVNS. CDR3 sequence reads: CASSFRGTAFF. Here the CDR3 DNA reads TGTGCCAGCAGTTTCAGGGGGACAGCTTTCTTT.

This clonotype has a handful of counts. The chain recombines TRBV4-3 with TRBJ1-6, with D unclear. The V end lost 4 bases, the J end lost 8 bases, and 21 bases lay between the germline ends. Germline values: CDR1 LGHNA, CDR2 YSLEER. The CDR3 is 17 amino acids. CDR3 nucleotides: TGCGCCAGCAGCCCGTCGGGCGGACGACCGGGAGATTCACCCCTCCACTTT. Protein sequence: CASSPSGGRPGDSPLHF.

This clonotype was seen once. The J gene is TRBJ1-5, the V gene TRBV7-9, with D possibly being TRBD1 (5 bases). Germline lookup yields CDR1 SEHNR and CDR2 FQNEAQ (reference sequence). With 1 base removed from V and 2 bases from J, the gap between germline ends came to 21 bases. CDR3 length equals 19 residues. CDR3 in amino acids: CASSLEGLAGWYRNQPQHF. For the CDR3, the DNA is TGTGCCAGCAGCTTAGAGGGTCTGGCAGGGTGGTACCGCAATCAGCCCCAGCATTTT.

J is TRBJ2-7 and V is TRBV2, with 9 bases fitting TRBD1. This CDR3 has 14 residues. Per germline, CDR1 SNHLY and CDR2 FYNNEI. Losses at the gene ends were 6 bases for V and 2 bases for J; bases not matched to a gene: 5. The CDR3 spells CASSRQGGTYEQYF. The CDR3 DNA follows: TGTGCCAGCAGCCGACAGGGGGGGACCTACGAGCAGTACTTC.

This clonotype was recorded a few times. The chain uses TRBV24-1 and TRBJ2-2; 9 bases align to TRBD1. With 7 bases clipped from V and 3 bases from J, the junction kept 5 bases outside the gene matches. The CDR3 extends over 15 amino acids. CDR1 and CDR2 from the germline V gene are KGHDR and SFDVKD. The CDR3 nucleotides are TGTGCCACCAGCCACAGGGGGCGCGACACCGGGGAGCTGTTTTTT. This translates into CATSHRGRDTGELFF.

The chain joins TRBV10-3 to TRBJ2-7, with 7 bases lining up with TRBD1. Looked up from germline, CDR1 is ENHRY and CDR2 is SYGVKD. This CDR3 has 16 residues. Trimming at V came to 10 bases and at J to 2 bases, leaving 17 bases not matched to a gene. The CDR3 DNA follows: TGTGCCAGCAGAAGTTTCGGATCGACAGGGACCTACGAGCAGTACTTC. This codes for CASRSFGSTGTYEQYF.

The table lists this clonotype with a few counts. The rearrangement joins TRBV7-2 to TRBJ2-5; tentative D call: TRBD2 (7 bases). With the DNA end fitting TRBJ2-7 better, the J assignment may be wrong. The CDR3 length is 17 residues. Per the germline V gene, CDR1 is SGHTA and CDR2 is FQGNSA. CDR3 protein: CASSLGLGGANSYEQYF. CDR3 sequence (DNA): TGTGCCAGCAGCTTAGGTCTAGGGGGGGCCAACTCCTACGAGCAGTACTTC.

This clonotype was seen more than once but under ten times. The genes are TRBV7-9 and TRBJ1-1, with 8 positions matching TRBD1. Unmatched junction bases numbered 7, after V lost 3 bases and J lost 1 base. CDR3 length: 16 residues. In germline, CDR1 is SEHNR, CDR2 FQNEAQ (reference sequence). Here the CDR3 DNA reads TGTGCCAGCAGCTTGATGCAGGGGGCGGGGAACACTGAAGCTTTCTTT. It yields the protein CASSLMQGAGNTEAFF.

CDR3 region: CASSYGPSGGKLFF. In DNA, the CDR3 is TGTGCCAGCAGTTACGGGCCGTCGGGGGGAAAACTGTTTTTT. The rearrangement joins TRBV2 to TRBJ1-4; D might be TRBD1 (5 bases). Germline loops: CDR1 SNHLY, CDR2 FYNNEI. The CDR3 runs 14 residues. V dropped 5 bases and J dropped 10 bases, with 17 bases sitting between them.

The chain recombines TRBV7-6 with TRBJ1-1; D not resolved. The length of the CDR3 is 13 residues. Trimming pared 5 bases from V and 0 bases from J, leaving 7 bases between. Germline-derived CDR1 and CDR2 are SGHVS and FNYEAQ. The CDR3 spells CASSGALNTEAFF. CDR3 in DNA: TGTGCCAGCAGCGGAGCTTTGAACACTGAAGCTTTCTTT.

The chain uses TRBV7-9 and TRBJ2-5; D ambiguous. The CDR3 consists of 13 residues. The germline V gene encodes CDR1 SEHNR and CDR2 FQNEAQ (reference sequence). The V end lost 6 bases, the J end lost 4 bases, and 12 bases lay between the germline ends. The CDR3 is CASSSYMRETQYF. For the CDR3, the DNA is TGTGCCAGCAGTTCCTACATGAGAGAGACCCAGTACTTC.

The chain links TRBV5-8 to TRBJ2-5; TRBD1 agrees at 8 bases. The CDR3 is made up of 14 amino acids. Germline assignment: CDR1 SGHTS and CDR2 YDEGEE. V was clipped by 0 bases and J by 4 bases; unmatched bases: 2. The CDR3 DNA is TGTGCCAGCAGCTTGGGGGACAGGCGAGAGACCCAGTACTTC. Residues: CASSLGDRRETQYF.

The V call is TRBV15, the J call TRBJ1-5, with 8 bases lining up with TRBD1. CDR3 size: 15 residues. V shed 0 bases and J 6 bases; nucleotides not matched to a gene: 4. CDR1 LNHNV and CDR2 YYDKDF come from the germline V gene (reference sequence). CDR3 nucleotide sequence: TGTGCCACCAGCAGAGATCAGGGGGCAGGTCAGCCCCAGCATTTT. This codes for CATSRDQGAGQPQHF.